The 24 T cell receptor beta chains below come from one sample, sequenced in a study of low-dose radiotherapy and immunotherapy resistance in tumors. This sample's time point: after trial treatment. Treatment reported: LDRT plus nivolumab, ipilimumab, low-dose cyclophosphamide and aspirin (RACIN trial). First-strand cDNA relied on TRAV- and TRBV-specific primers spanning alpha and beta chains. TCR amplification used 20 PCR cycles, a constant-region primer and a V-primer adapter. TCRdb reprocessed the reads via MiXCR and lists one record per CDR3 protein. The sample contains tens of thousands of distinct CDR3 sequences, approximately 49% of which appear only once. This specimen was PBMCs, taken after low-dose radiotherapy plus immunotherapy. Source of these receptors: a male donor with gallbladder cancer.

In its sample, this clonotype was seen many times. The V and J genes are TRBV5-1 and TRBJ2-5; D is perhaps TRBD1 or TRBD2 (5 bases each). The CDR3 consists of 15 residues. The germline V gene has CDR1 SGHRS and CDR2 YFSETQ. V lost 0 bases and J 1 base, leaving 10 bases between the germline ends. CDR3 protein: CASSLASGTQETQYF. The CDR3 nucleotides are TGCGCCAGCAGCTTGGCGTCCGGGACCCAAGAGACCCAGTACTTC. Supplemented by reference TRBV5-1 and TRBJ2-5, the full variable domain reads KAGVTQTPRYLIKTRGQQVTLSCSPISGHRSVSWYQQTPGQGLQFLFEYFSETQRNKGNFPGRFSGRQFSNSRSEMNVSTLELGDSALYLCASSLASGTQETQYFGPGTRLLVL.

The chain joins TRBV6-2 or TRBV6-3 to TRBJ2-3; TRBD1 aligns across 8 bases. The CDR3 contains 14 residues. The junction had 7 bases not matched to a gene; V was cut back by 5 bases and J by 6 bases. Germline values: CDR1 MNHEY, CDR2 SVGEGT. The CDR3: CASSLGQGSDTQYF. DNA of the CDR3: TGTGCCAGCAGTCTTGGACAGGGAAGTGATACGCAGTATTTT.

This clonotype was recorded at least ten times. The genes are TRBV18 and TRBJ2-7; D ambiguous. Germline CDR1 reads KGHSH; CDR2 reads LQKENI. The CDR3 runs to 14 residues. The V end was cut by 0 bases, the J end by 2 bases, with 8 bases between. As DNA, the CDR3 is TGTGCCAGCTCACCACCGGACCTCCCCTACGAGCAGTACTTC. As protein: CASSPPDLPYEQYF.

The rearrangement uses TRBV19 and TRBJ2-7; no reliable D call. This CDR3 is built from 15 residues. V was clipped by 3 bases and J by 1 base, with 13 bases between them. CDR1 and CDR2 from the germline V gene are LNHDA and SQIVND (reference sequence). The CDR3 sequence: CASSMGWEVSYEQYF. The CDR3 DNA sequence: TGTGCCAGTAGTATGGGGTGGGAAGTGTCCTACGAGCAGTACTTC.

This clonotype has at least ten counts. V gene TRBV6-2 or TRBV6-3 combines with J gene TRBJ1-6; D remains ambiguous. Per germline, CDR1 MNHEY and CDR2 SVGEGT. Trimming took 8 bases from V and 5 from J, leaving 10 bases between them. CDR3 length equals 13 residues. CDR3 residues: CASLGFDNSPLHF. CDR3 coding DNA: TGTGCCAGCTTGGGTTTCGATAATTCACCCCTCCACTTT.

V is TRBV29-1 and J is TRBJ2-1; unclear D gene. The V end lost 5 bases, the J end lost 4 bases, and 12 bases lay between the germline ends. The CDR3 loop spans 13 amino acids. Per the germline V gene, CDR1 is SQVTM and CDR2 is ANQGSEA. DNA of the CDR3: TGCAGCGTTTTTTTGGACGGATACAATGAGCAGTTCTTC. Translation gives CSVFLDGYNEQFF.

The J gene is TRBJ2-7, the V gene TRBV5-1, with D unclear. This CDR3 has 14 amino acids. V lost 7 bases and J lost 5, with 19 bases in between. Germline CDR1 is SGHRS and CDR2 is YFSETQ. The DNA of the CDR3 is TGCGCCAGCGGGTCCGGCCGGGTTCGGGACGAGCAGTACTTC. Translated, it gives CASGSGRVRDEQYF.

The V gene is TRBV27, the J gene TRBJ2-7, with a tentative D call TRBD1 (6 bases). Germline V gene sequence: CDR1 MNHEY, CDR2 SMNVEV (reference sequence). The CDR3 totals 14 residues. V lost 6 bases to trimming and J lost 4 bases, with 16 bases between them. This chain's CDR3 is CASRTTGFGYEQYF. The CDR3 nucleotides are TGTGCCAGCAGGACCACAGGGTTTGGGTACGAGCAGTACTTC.

CDR3 sequence reads: CAISESILVQGAYEQYF. CDR3 nucleotide sequence: TGTGCCATCAGTGAGTCGATACTCGTTCAGGGGGCGTACGAGCAGTACTTC. The chain couples TRBV10-3 to TRBJ2-7; TRBD1 aligns across 8 bases. With V trimmed by 0 bases and J by 4 bases, 11 bases remained unmatched. Germline CDR1 ENHRY, CDR2 SYGVKD. CDR3 length equals 17 residues.

This chain uses TRBV19 with TRBJ2-7, with 10 bases lining up with TRBD2. Germline CDR1 is LNHDA and CDR2 is SQIVND (reference sequence). The CDR3 extends over 18 amino acids. V dropped 5 bases and J dropped 0; count of bases not matched to a gene: 13. For the CDR3, the DNA is TGTGCCAGTAGTCTGGTAGCGGGAGGACTAAGAAGCTCCTACGAGCAGTACTTC. Amino acids: CASSLVAGGLRSSYEQYF.

This clonotype was seen more than once but under ten times. The rearrangement links TRBV10-3 to TRBJ2-7; D perhaps matches TRBD1 (6 bases). Germline V gene data show CDR1 as ENHRY and CDR2 as SYGVKD. CDR3 size: 18 residues. V shed 6 bases and J shed 7 bases, with 31 bases lying between them. CDR3 region: CAIRWGQKDAADNREQYF. The CDR3 DNA is TGTGCCATCAGGTGGGGACAAAAAGACGCGGCGGATAATAGGGAGCAGTACTTC.

This rearrangement joins TRBV6-5 to TRBJ2-7; 9 bases align to TRBD2. V shed 4 bases and J 0 bases; nucleotides not matched to a gene: 7. Germline V gene sequence: CDR1 MNHEY, CDR2 SVGAGI. The length of the CDR3 is 16 residues. The CDR3 sequence: CASSLAGAHGSYEQYF. CDR3 nucleotides: TGTGCCAGCAGTTTAGCGGGAGCCCACGGCTCCTACGAGCAGTACTTC.

This clonotype was found many times. V usage is TRBV19 and J usage is TRBJ1-2, with D uncertain. Germline lookup yields CDR1 LNHDA and CDR2 SQIVND (reference sequence). Trimming pared 9 bases from V and 0 bases from J, leaving 8 bases between. This CDR3 is built from 12 residues. The CDR3 region is CASADPNYGYTF. For the CDR3, the DNA is TGTGCCAGCGCCGATCCTAACTATGGCTACACCTTC.

The sample holds many counts of this clonotype. V is TRBV27 and J is TRBJ1-1; D remains unclear. Per the germline V gene, CDR1 is MNHEY and CDR2 is SMNVEV (reference sequence). The CDR3 loop spans 13 amino acids. V lost 2 bases and J lost 4, with 8 bases in between. This CDR3 is CASSLRRVTEAFF. The CDR3 bases are TGTGCCAGCAGTTTAAGAAGAGTCACTGAAGCTTTCTTT.

The chain is built from TRBV30 and TRBJ2-6; no clear D gene. The V gene's germline CDR1 is GTSNPN and CDR2 SVGIG (reference sequence). V gave up 4 bases and J gave up 0 bases, with 4 bases separating them. The CDR3 runs to 13 residues. CDR3 amino acids: CAWTFSGANVLTF. CDR3 sequence (DNA): TGTGCCTGGACCTTCTCTGGGGCCAACGTCCTGACTTTC. The whole variable domain, remainder taken from reference TRBV30 and TRBJ2-6, is SQTIHQWPATLVQPVGSPLSLECTVEGTSNPNLYWYRQAAGRGLQLLFYSVGIGQISSEVPQNLSASRPQDRQFILSSKKLLLSDSGFYLCAWTFSGANVLTFGAGSRLTVL.

The genes are TRBV6-6 and TRBJ2-3, with D possibly called TRBD1 or TRBD2 (5 bases each). V was trimmed by 3 bases and J by 3 bases, leaving 13 bases between them. Germline V gene lookup returns CDR1 MNHNY and CDR2 SVGAGI (reference sequence). The CDR3 contains 15 residues. CDR3 in amino acids: CASSYLGEGTDTQYF. Written as DNA, the CDR3 is TGTGCCAGCAGTTATCTGGGTGAGGGGACAGATACGCAGTATTTT.

This chain uses TRBV7-9 with TRBJ2-7; the match to TRBD2 covers 9 bases. The length of the CDR3 is 16 residues. Germline V gene sequence: CDR1 SEHNR, CDR2 FQNEAQ (reference sequence). Germline trimming cut 5 bases from V and 3 bases from J; bases unmatched to any gene: 11. CDR3 nucleotides: TGTGCCAGCAGCAAAATTAGCGGGAGTGAAAACTACGAGCAGTACTTC. Translating it yields CASSKISGSENYEQYF.

This clonotype was seen just once. A junction boundary mismatches the germline segment, possibly from a read error. V and J are TRBV29-1 and TRBJ1-5; D possibly corresponds to TRBD1 (5 bases). The length of the CDR3 is 11 residues. Germline CDR1 SQVTM, CDR2 ANQGSEA. CDR3 amino acids: CSVENEGRRDF. As DNA, the CDR3 is TGCAGCGTCGAGAATGAGGGGAGACGGGATTTT.

This clonotype appeared a single time. The V and J genes are TRBV6-2 or TRBV6-3 and TRBJ2-1; 8 nucleotides match TRBD2. The CDR3 is 14 amino acids. Germline assignment: CDR1 MNHEY and CDR2 SVGEGT. The V and J ends lost 4 bases and 10 bases, in that order; junction bases with no gene match: 9. Here the CDR3 DNA reads TGTGCCAGCAGTTTCACGGGAGGGCCGGGAGAGCAGTTCTTC. Amino acid sequence: CASSFTGGPGEQFF.

The chain has TRBV11-2 and TRBJ2-3; 15 bases map to TRBD2. The CDR3 loop spans 18 amino acids. CDR1 is SGHAT, CDR2 FQNNGV, per germline. Losses at the gene ends were 5 bases for V and 2 bases for J; bases not matched to a gene: 8. The CDR3 sequence: CASSGPGLAGGLTDTQYF. CDR3 in DNA: TGTGCCAGCAGCGGACCAGGACTAGCGGGGGGGCTCACAGATACGCAGTATTTT.

This clonotype turned up a few times. The rearrangement uses TRBV28 and TRBJ2-7; no clear D gene. Germline assignment: CDR1 MDHEN and CDR2 SYDVKM. V lost 2 bases and J 5 bases, leaving 7 bases between the germline ends. The CDR3 sequence is 12 residues long. CDR3 in amino acids: CASSLAWNEQYF. CDR3 nucleotide sequence: TGTGCCAGCAGTTTAGCTTGGAACGAGCAGTACTTC. Using reference TRBV28 and TRBJ2-7 for the parts outside the CDR3, the full variable domain is DVKVTQSSRYLVKRTGEKVFLECVQDMDHENMFWYRQDPGLGLRLIYFSYDVKMKEKGDIPEGYSVSREKKERFSLILESASTNQTSMYLCASSLAWNEQYFGPGTRLTVT.

The chain links TRBV2 to TRBJ2-7; 7 positions agree with TRBD2. This CDR3 comprises 16 residues. The junction had 15 bases not matched to a gene; V was cut back by 5 bases and J by 5 bases. From germline, CDR1 is SNHLY and CDR2 FYNNEI. The CDR3 DNA reads TGTGCCAGCAGTAACCAGGGACTACTCTTTGATGACGAGCAGTACTTC. Translation: CASSNQGLLFDDEQYF.

Many counts were recorded for this clonotype. V gene TRBV3-1 combines with J gene TRBJ2-5; 9 bases fit TRBD2. V lost 2 bases and J lost 4; bases outside the gene matches: 5. Germline V gene lookup returns CDR1 LGHDT and CDR2 YNNKEL (reference sequence). This CDR3 is built from 15 residues. The CDR3 region is CASSQSSGRGETQYF. The CDR3, as DNA: TGTGCCAGCAGCCAAAGTAGCGGGAGAGGAGAGACCCAGTACTTC.

This clonotype is labeled as medium-sized. The junction does not match germline at one end; this may be a read error. The V gene is TRBV7-2, the J gene TRBJ2-1, with D possibly TRBD2 on 5 matching bases. Germline CDR1 is SGHTA and CDR2 is FQGNSA. The CDR3 extends over 14 amino acids. CDR3 DNA: TGTGCCAGCAGCTCAAGGACTCCCTACGATGAGCAGTTCTTC. Amino acids: CASSSRTPYDEQFF. Looking up the rest from reference TRBV7-2 and TRBJ2-1 gives the full variable domain: GAGVSQSPSNKVTEKGKDVELRCDPISGHTALYWYRQSLGQGLEFLIYFQGNSAPDKSGLPSDRFSAERTGGSVSTLTIQRTQQEDSAVYLCASSSRTPYDEQFFGPGTRLTVL.